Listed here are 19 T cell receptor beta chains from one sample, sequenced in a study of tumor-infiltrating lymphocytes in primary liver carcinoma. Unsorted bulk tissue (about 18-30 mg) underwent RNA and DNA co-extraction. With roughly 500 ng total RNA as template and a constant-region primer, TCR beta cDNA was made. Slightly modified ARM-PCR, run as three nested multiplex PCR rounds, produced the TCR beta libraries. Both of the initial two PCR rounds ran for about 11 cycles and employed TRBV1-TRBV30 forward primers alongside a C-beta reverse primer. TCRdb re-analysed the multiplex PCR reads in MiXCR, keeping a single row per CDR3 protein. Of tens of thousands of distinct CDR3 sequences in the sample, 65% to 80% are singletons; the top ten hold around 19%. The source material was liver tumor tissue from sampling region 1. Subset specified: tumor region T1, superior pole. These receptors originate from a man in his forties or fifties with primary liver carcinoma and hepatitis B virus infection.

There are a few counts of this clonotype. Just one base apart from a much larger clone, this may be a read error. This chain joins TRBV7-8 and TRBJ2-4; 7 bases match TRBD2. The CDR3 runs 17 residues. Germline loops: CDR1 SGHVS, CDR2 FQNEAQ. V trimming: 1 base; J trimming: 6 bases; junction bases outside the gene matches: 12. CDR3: CASSLEGPGLVGNIQYF. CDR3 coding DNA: TGTGCCAGCAGCTTAGAGGGCCCAGGACTAGTGGGAAACATTCAGTACTTC.

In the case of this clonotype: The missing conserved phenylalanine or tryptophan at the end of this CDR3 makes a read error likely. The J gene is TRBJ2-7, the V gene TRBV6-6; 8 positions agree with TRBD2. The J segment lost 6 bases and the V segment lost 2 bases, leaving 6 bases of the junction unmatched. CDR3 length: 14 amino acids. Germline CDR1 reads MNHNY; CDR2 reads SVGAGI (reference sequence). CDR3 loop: CASSYDAGGIEQYY. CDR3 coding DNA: TGTGCCAGCAGTTACGACGCGGGGGGTATCGAGCAGTACTAC.

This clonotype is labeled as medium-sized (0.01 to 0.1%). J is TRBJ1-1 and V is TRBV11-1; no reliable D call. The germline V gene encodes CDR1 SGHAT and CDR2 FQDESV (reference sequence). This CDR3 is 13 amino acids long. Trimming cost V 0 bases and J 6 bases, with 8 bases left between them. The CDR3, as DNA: TGTGCCAGCAGCTTAGCGCTCCGATCTGAAGCTTTCTTT. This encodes CASSLALRSEAFF.

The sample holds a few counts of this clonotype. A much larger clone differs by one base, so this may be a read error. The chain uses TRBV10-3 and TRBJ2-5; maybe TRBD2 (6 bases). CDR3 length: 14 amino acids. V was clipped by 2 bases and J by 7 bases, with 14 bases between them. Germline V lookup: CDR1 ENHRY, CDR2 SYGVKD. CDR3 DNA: TGTGCCATCAGTGAGGGGGGGACCCGAGGGACCCAGTACTTC. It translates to CAISEGGTRGTQYF.

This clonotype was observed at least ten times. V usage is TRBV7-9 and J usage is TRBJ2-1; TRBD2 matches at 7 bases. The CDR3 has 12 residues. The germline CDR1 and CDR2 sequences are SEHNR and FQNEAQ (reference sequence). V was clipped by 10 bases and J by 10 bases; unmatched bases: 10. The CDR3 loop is CATGLDEIEQFF. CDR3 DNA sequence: TGTGCCACTGGACTAGATGAGATCGAGCAGTTCTTC.

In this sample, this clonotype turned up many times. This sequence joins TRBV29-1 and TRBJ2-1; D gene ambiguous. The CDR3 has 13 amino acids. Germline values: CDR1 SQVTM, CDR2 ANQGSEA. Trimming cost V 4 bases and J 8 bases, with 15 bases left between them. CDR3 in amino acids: CSVAADWIDEQFF. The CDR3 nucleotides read TGCAGCGTTGCGGCAGATTGGATCGATGAGCAGTTCTTC.

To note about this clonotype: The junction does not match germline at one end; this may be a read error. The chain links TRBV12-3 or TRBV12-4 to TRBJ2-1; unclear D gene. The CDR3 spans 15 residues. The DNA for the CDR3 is TGTGCCAGCAGTTTCGCTGGTTACGCCGACAATGAGCAGTCCTTC. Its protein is CASSFAGYADNEQSF.

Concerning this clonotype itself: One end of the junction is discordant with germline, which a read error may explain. The CDR3 coding sequence is TGTACCAGCAGTTACCCCCACAGTGGTGACCCAGATACGCAGTATTTT. Its translation is CTSSYPHSGDPDTQYF. The chain links TRBV6-2 or TRBV6-3 to TRBJ2-3, with D unclear. Germline values: CDR1 MNHEY, CDR2 SVGEGT. There are 16 residues in the CDR3.

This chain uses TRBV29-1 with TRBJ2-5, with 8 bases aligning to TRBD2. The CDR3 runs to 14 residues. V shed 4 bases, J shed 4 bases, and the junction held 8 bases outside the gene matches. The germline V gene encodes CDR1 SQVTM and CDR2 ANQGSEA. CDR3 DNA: TGCAGCGTTGGAGGGAGCGGGAGCTCAGAGACCCAGTACTTC. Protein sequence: CSVGGSGSSETQYF.

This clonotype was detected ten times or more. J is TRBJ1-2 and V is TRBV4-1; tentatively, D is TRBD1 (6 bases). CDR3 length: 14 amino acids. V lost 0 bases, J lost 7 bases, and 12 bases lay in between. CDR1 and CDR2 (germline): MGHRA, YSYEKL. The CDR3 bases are TGCGCCAGCAGCCAAGATCAGGGGACCTCTGGCTACACCTTC. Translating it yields CASSQDQGTSGYTF.

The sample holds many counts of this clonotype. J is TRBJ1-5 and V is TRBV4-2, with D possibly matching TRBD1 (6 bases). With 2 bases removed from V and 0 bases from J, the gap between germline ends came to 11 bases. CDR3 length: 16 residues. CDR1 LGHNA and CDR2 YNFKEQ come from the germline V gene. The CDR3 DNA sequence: TGTGCCAGCAGCCAATCGGCAGGGGATAGCAATCAGCCCCAGCATTTT. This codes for CASSQSAGDSNQPQHF.

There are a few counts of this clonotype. CDR3 region: CASSLVGYRGTDTQYF. The CDR3 DNA sequence: TGTGCCAGCAGCTTGGTGGGCTACCGAGGGACAGATACGCAGTATTTT. The chain carries TRBV11-2 and TRBJ2-3; a weak D match, TRBD2 (5 bases). Germline V gives CDR1 SGHAT, CDR2 FQNNGV. The CDR3 is made up of 16 amino acids. The V and J ends lost 3 bases and 3 bases respectively, with 16 bases between them.

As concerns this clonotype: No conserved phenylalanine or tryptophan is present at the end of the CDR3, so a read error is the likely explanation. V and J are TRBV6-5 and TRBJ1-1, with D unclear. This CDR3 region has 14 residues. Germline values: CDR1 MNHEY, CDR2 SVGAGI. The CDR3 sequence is CASSFDDSNTEAFY. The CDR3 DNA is TGCGCCAGCAGTTTCGACGATTCGAACACTGAAGCTTTCTAT.

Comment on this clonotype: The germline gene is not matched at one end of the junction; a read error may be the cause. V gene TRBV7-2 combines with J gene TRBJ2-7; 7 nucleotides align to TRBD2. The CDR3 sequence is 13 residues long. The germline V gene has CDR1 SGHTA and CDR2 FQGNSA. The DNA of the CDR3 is TGTGCCAGCAGCCTAGCGGTTTCTTACGAGCAGTACTTC. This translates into CASSLAVSYEQYF.

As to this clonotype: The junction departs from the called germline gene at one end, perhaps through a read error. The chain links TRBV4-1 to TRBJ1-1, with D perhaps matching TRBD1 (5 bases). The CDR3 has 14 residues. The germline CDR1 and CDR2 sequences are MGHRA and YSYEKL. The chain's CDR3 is CASSRVRANTVAFF. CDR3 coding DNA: TGCGCCAGCAGTCGGGTCAGGGCGAACACTGTAGCTTTCTTT.

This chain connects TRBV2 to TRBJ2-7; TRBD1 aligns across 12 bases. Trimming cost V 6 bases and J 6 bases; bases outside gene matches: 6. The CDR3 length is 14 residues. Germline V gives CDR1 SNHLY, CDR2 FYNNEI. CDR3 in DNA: TGTGCCAGCAGCGCCGGGACAGGGGGCTCCGAGCAGTACTTC. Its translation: CASSAGTGGSEQYF.

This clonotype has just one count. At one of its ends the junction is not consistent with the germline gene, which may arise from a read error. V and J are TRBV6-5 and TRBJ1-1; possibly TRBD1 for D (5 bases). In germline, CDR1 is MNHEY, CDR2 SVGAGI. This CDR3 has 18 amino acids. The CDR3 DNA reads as TGTACCAGCACCCCATACAGGTTGGGGAAGGGGCTGAACACTGAAGCTTTCTTT. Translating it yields CTSTPYRLGKGLNTEAFF.

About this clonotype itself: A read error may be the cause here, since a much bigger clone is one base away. The CDR3 nucleotides are TGTGCCAGCTCACAAGGGGAAGGGACTGATGCTTTCTTT. It yields the protein CASSQGEGTDAFF. The chain recombines TRBV18 with TRBJ1-1; the D gene is possibly TRBD1 (5 bases). The germline V gene encodes CDR1 KGHSH and CDR2 LQKENI. The CDR3 spans 13 residues.

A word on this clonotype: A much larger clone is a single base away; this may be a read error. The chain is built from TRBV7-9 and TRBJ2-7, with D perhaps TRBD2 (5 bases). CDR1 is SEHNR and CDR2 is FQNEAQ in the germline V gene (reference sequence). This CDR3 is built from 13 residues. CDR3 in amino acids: CASSLDSDYVQYF. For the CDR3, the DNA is TGTGCCAGCAGCTTAGACTCAGACTACGTGCAGTACTTC.